The sequence of this TCR beta chain was determined in a study of shared clonotypes between healthy human individuals. Study-wide points: Shared clonotypes across all four donors exceeded non-shared ones in generation probability. The study's rarefaction showed incomplete sorted-subset sequencing despite large depth. It was the few donors that limited the genetic and exposure-history diversity represented.

CD4+ cells yielded CD45RA+ naive and CD45RA-negative memory subsets. Looked up from germline, CDR1 is SGHRS and CDR2 is YFSETQ. The trim removed 0 bases at V and 7 bases at J, leaving 8 bases unmatched. This CDR3 region has 16 residues. Produced via immunoSEQ multiplex PCR; TCRdb's table is partial and in-frame only. The data hold about 2.4 million clones, with 90% to 95% observed a single time. In regard to this clone: Its specificity is not known.

Specimen: naive CD4+ T cells from PBMCs. Subset described: CD45RA+ positively selected. The receptor was isolated from a young man in good health. Some clones in this sample may be carry-over from other donors' samples. The J gene is TRBJ2-1, the V gene TRBV5-1; 9 nucleotides line up with TRBD2. As DNA, the CDR3 is TGCGCCAGCAGCTTGGACCCTAGCGGGACCCTTAATGAGCAGTTCTTC. Translating gives CASSLDPSGTLNEQFF.